The 18 T cell receptor beta chains given below trace back to one sample, sequenced in a study of regulatory T cells in long-lasting Graves disease. For TCR beta, libraries came from iRepertoire HTBI primers and Arm-PCR of CDR3 regions. In TCRdb, the multiplex PCR reads were re-called with MiXCR into one record per CDR3 protein. The sample carries some 400,000 distinct CDR3 sequences, 15% recorded once. Time point described: newly diagnosed GD, antithyroid drugs for less than 3 months. Making the TCR library involved RNA that had been extracted from PBMCs. A further study also used this sample, focusing on T cells in Graves' hyperthyroidism and ophthalmopathy.

The material was peripheral blood mononuclear cells (PBMCs), obtained at new diagnosis, from a patient treated with antithyroid drugs. The origin of the receptors is a woman between 25 and 40 years old with Graves disease.

This clonotype was picked up many times. This chain links TRBV4-1 with TRBJ2-3, with 7 bases lining up with TRBD2. Trimming at V came to 0 bases and at J to 12 bases, leaving 9 bases not matched to a gene. The V gene's germline CDR1 is MGHRA and CDR2 YSYEKL. This CDR3 is built from 14 residues. Here the CDR3 reads CASSQDATGTTQYF. Here the CDR3 DNA reads TGCGCCAGCAGCCAAGATGCGACCGGGACTACACAGTATTTT.

This clonotype was detected ten times or more. The chain has TRBV11-2 and TRBJ2-7, with 9 bases that match TRBD1. Germline V gene data show CDR1 as SGHAT and CDR2 as FQNNGV. The ends lost 1 base at V and 4 bases at J; junction bases unmatched: 2. The CDR3 spans 14 residues. The CDR3 sequence is CASSLGTGEYEQYF. The CDR3 DNA follows: TGTGCCAGCAGCTTAGGGACAGGGGAATACGAGCAGTACTTC.

CDR3 loop: CASSEGLAGEWGDTQYF. In DNA form, the CDR3 reads TGTGCCAGCAGTGAGGGACTAGCGGGAGAGTGGGGTGATACGCAGTATTTT. This sequence joins TRBV25-1 and TRBJ2-3, with 14 bases matching TRBD2. The CDR3 contains 17 residues. From germline, CDR1 is MGHDK and CDR2 SYGVNS. Trimming took 3 bases from V and 6 from J; bases not matched to a gene: 8.

This clonotype was detected many times. This chain uses TRBV20-1 with TRBJ2-1; 9 positions agree with TRBD2. This CDR3 comprises 15 residues. In germline, CDR1 is DFQATT, CDR2 SNEGSKA (reference sequence). The V segment lost 6 bases and the J segment 4 bases; nucleotides outside the gene matches: 10. The CDR3 is CSARPGLARYNEQFF. The CDR3 nucleotides read TGCAGTGCAAGACCGGGACTAGCAAGATACAATGAGCAGTTCTTC.

With regard to this clonotype: A single base separates this from a much larger clone, so it may be a read error. This chain links TRBV9 with TRBJ2-2, with 7 nucleotides matching TRBD2. The CDR3 is made up of 15 amino acids. J lost 7 bases, V lost 4 bases, and 10 bases had no gene match. CDR1 SGDLS and CDR2 YYNGEE come from the germline V gene. CDR3 in amino acids: CASSPPGGGIGELFF. The CDR3 DNA reads TGTGCCAGCAGCCCCCCGGGGGGTGGCATCGGGGAGCTGTTTTTT.

This clonotype appeared many times. The chain combines TRBV2 with TRBJ2-1, with a weak D call TRBD2 (6 bases). CDR3 size: 17 residues. Between the trimmed V and J ends, which lost 4 bases and 0 bases, there was a span of 16 bases. The germline CDR1 and CDR2 sequences are SNHLY and FYNNEI. DNA of the CDR3: TGTGCCAGCAGTGCTTCCGGGACTCCCAGCTCCTACAATGAGCAGTTCTTC. Protein product: CASSASGTPSSYNEQFF.

The V and J genes are TRBV20-1 and TRBJ1-2; 8 bases are shared with TRBD1. Per the germline V gene, CDR1 is DFQATT and CDR2 is SNEGSKA (reference sequence). The CDR3 length is 13 residues. Unmatched junction bases numbered 7, after V lost 5 bases and J lost 5 bases. CDR3 DNA: TGCAGTGCTCACGGACAGGGAGGATATGGCTACACCTTC. Encoded protein: CSAHGQGGYGYTF.

This clonotype has ten or more counts. The chain joins TRBV12-3 or TRBV12-4 to TRBJ1-5; 9 nucleotides match TRBD1. V shed 7 bases and J 6 bases; nucleotides not matched to a gene: 4. The CDR3 has 13 amino acids. CDR3 in amino acids: CASTEQGAQPQHF. DNA for the CDR3: TGTGCCAGCACCGAACAGGGGGCTCAGCCCCAGCATTTT.

The table lists this clonotype with a few counts. The gene calls are TRBV6-2 or TRBV6-3 and TRBJ2-3, with 9 bases lining up with TRBD1. V trimming: 6 bases; J trimming: 12 bases; junction bases outside the gene matches: 7. The CDR3 is 12 amino acids. The germline CDR1 and CDR2 sequences are MNHEY and SVGEGT. CDR3 sequence reads: CASSDPGQGQYF. DNA of the CDR3: TGTGCCAGCAGCGATCCGGGACAGGGACAGTATTTT.

Concerning this clonotype itself: Just one base apart from a much larger clone, this may be a read error. The chain combines TRBV2 with TRBJ2-2, with 7 bases lining up with TRBD2. Germline V gene lookup returns CDR1 SNHLY and CDR2 FYNNEI. This CDR3 has 16 amino acids. CDR3 residues: CASSEHGGSTAGELLF. In DNA, the CDR3 is TGTGCCAGCAGTGAACATGGCGGGAGTACGGCCGGGGAGCTGCTTTTT.

This clonotype was picked up many times. The V gene is TRBV20-1, the J gene TRBJ1-1, with a tentative D call TRBD1 (5 bases). CDR1 and CDR2 from the germline V gene are DFQATT and SNEGSKA (reference sequence). The CDR3 consists of 13 residues. V lost 1 base and J 8 bases, leaving 14 bases between the germline ends. The DNA for the CDR3 is TGCAGTGCTAGAGCCTCCGGGGCTGGGGAAGCTTTCTTT. The encoded protein is CSARASGAGEAFF.

The gene calls are TRBV19 and TRBJ2-2; D gene unclear. The length of the CDR3 is 16 residues. Germline V gene data show CDR1 as LNHDA and CDR2 as SQIVND (reference sequence). The V and J ends lost 4 bases and 1 base respectively, with 13 bases between them. The CDR3: CASSRLTTGNTGELFF. Written as DNA, the CDR3 is TGTGCCAGTAGTAGATTAACGACGGGGAACACCGGGGAGCTGTTTTTT.

This clonotype was found many times. The rearrangement links TRBV18 to TRBJ2-7; maybe TRBD1 (6 bases). The CDR3 totals 13 residues. With 3 bases removed from V and 3 bases from J, the gap between germline ends came to 9 bases. In germline, CDR1 is KGHSH, CDR2 LQKENI. Written as DNA, the CDR3 is TGTGCCAGCTCACCCAAGGGACACTACGAGCAGTACTTC. This gives the protein CASSPKGHYEQYF.

This clonotype was recorded at least ten times. This rearrangement joins TRBV11-2 to TRBJ2-2; TRBD2 is a possible D gene (5 bases). This CDR3 has 16 residues. V was shortened by 4 bases and J by 1 base, with 13 bases between the two germline ends. The germline V gene has CDR1 SGHAT and CDR2 FQNNGV. CDR3 sequence (DNA): TGTGCCAGCAGCTCCCTATCGGGGAGGAACACCGGGGAGCTGTTTTTT. The encoded protein is CASSSLSGRNTGELFF.

The chain links TRBV6-1 to TRBJ1-1; TRBD1 is a possible D gene (5 bases). Germline CDR1 reads MNHNS; CDR2 reads SASEGT. V was pared by 4 bases and J by 3 bases, with 15 bases between. This CDR3 spans 15 amino acids. CDR3 residues: CASSVGGAAYTEAFF. In DNA, the CDR3 is TGTGCCAGCAGTGTAGGAGGGGCCGCTTACACTGAAGCTTTCTTT.

J is TRBJ1-1 and V is TRBV5-6; weak D call: TRBD1 (5 bases). The CDR3 loop spans 12 amino acids. The ends were cut back, 3 bases at V and 4 bases at J, with 7 bases in the middle. Germline V gives CDR1 SGHDT, CDR2 YYEEEE. The CDR3 DNA follows: TGTGCCAGCAGCTCGGGGCCCACTGAAGCTTTCTTT. Translation gives CASSSGPTEAFF.

This clonotype was seen at least ten times. The V gene is TRBV28, the J gene TRBJ2-1; TRBD2 matches 13 bases. Germline trimming cut 3 bases from V and 4 bases from J; bases unmatched to any gene: 6. The CDR3 is 17 amino acids. CDR1 and CDR2 from the germline V gene are MDHEN and SYDVKM. CDR3 bases: TGTGCCAGCAGTTTCGTCCCGGGACTAGCGGGGTACAATGAGCAGTTCTTC. This sequence encodes CASSFVPGLAGYNEQFF.

There are a few counts of this clonotype. This rearrangement joins TRBV6-1 to TRBJ2-1; D perhaps matches TRBD2 (6 bases). Trimming shortened V by 5 bases and J by 8 bases, and 13 bases separated the two germline ends. Germline loops: CDR1 MNHNS, CDR2 SASEGT. This CDR3 region has 13 residues. The CDR3 is CASSSSSVDEQFF. CDR3 nucleotides: TGTGCCAGCAGTAGTTCTAGCGTGGATGAGCAGTTCTTC.